What follows is one T cell receptor beta chain and its context. The assay was immunoSEQ multiplex PCR, and TCRdb's table has in-frame clones only and misses some. The table lists some 87,000 clones, nearly 95% of them singletons. The CDR3 is 11 residues long. Trimming left V 2 bases short and J 10 bases short, with 5 bases between. CDR1 and CDR2 from the germline V gene are MDHEN and SYDVKM. The data stem from a study of OX40 agonist ivuxolimab in advanced cancers. The TCR was taken from an adult with an advanced solid tumor such as melanoma, head and neck, liver or kidney cancer. This chain links TRBV28 with TRBJ2-2; no clear D. This specimen consisted of CD4+ or CD8+ T cells sorted from blood, obtained in a trial of the OX40 agonist ivuxolimab. For the CDR3, the DNA is TGTGCCAGCAGTTTAGGGGTGGAGCTGTTTTTT. Its translation is CASSLGVELFF. The complete variable domain, with remaining parts taken from reference TRBV28 and TRBJ2-2, reads DVKVTQSSRYLVKRTGEKVFLECVQDMDHENMFWYRQDPGLGLRLIYFSYDVKMKEKGDIPEGYSVSREKKERFSLILESASTNQTSMYLCASSLGVELFFGEGSRLTVL.